The T cell receptor beta chain described here comes from a study of early T cells in non-severe SARS-CoV-2 infection. Study in general: Unsorted whole-blood RNA was sequenced in bulk, leaving chains unpaired. Overall study results and limits: Lookups in VDJdb leaned toward anti-spike CD8 responses and missed private and CD4 specificities.

As concerns this clonotype: Its specificity is not known.

The ends lost 7 bases at V and 3 bases at J; junction bases unmatched: 1. The CDR3 consists of 14 residues. Unique molecular identifiers were affixed to single, distinct cDNA molecules. TCRdb called the 5' RACE reads again in MiXCR, with one record for every CDR3 protein. In the table there are about 44,000 distinct CDR3 sequences, 12% of which are singletons. This chain joins TRBV12-3 or TRBV12-4 and TRBJ2-1, with 12 bases matching TRBD2. The sample consisted of whole blood. The receptor's source is an adult who was a healthcare worker with PCR-confirmed SARS-CoV-2 infection or an uninfected control (not recorded which). CDR3 DNA sequence: TGTGCCAGCACTAGCGGGGGGGACTACAATGAGCAGTTCTTC. Protein product: CASTSGGDYNEQFF.